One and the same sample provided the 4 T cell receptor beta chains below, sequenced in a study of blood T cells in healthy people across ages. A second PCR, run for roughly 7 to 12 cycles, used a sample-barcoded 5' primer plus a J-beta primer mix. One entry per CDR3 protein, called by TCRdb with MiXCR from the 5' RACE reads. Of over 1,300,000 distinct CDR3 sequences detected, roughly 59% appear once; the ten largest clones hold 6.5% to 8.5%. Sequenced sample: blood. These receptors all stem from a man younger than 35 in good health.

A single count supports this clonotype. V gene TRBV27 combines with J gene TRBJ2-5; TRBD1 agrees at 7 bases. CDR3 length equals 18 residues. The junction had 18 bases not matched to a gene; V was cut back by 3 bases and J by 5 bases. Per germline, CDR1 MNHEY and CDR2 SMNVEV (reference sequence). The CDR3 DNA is TGTGCCAGCAGTTTTTCTCAAGGGGGACAGCAACGACGGGAGACCCAGTACTTC. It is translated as CASSFSQGGQQRRETQYF.

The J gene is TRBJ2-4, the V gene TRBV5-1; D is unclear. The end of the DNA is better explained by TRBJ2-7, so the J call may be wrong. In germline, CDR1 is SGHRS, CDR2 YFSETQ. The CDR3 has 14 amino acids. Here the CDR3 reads CASSLGDFLAEQYF. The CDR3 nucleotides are TGCGCCAGCAGCTTGGGTGACTTCCTGGCCGAGCAGTACTTC.

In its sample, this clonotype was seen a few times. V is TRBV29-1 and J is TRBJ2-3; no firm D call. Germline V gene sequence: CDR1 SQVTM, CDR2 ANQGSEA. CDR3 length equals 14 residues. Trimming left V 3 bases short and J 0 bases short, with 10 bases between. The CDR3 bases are TGCAGCGTTGAGGGGTCGTCAAGCACAGATACGCAGTATTTT. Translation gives CSVEGSSSTDTQYF.

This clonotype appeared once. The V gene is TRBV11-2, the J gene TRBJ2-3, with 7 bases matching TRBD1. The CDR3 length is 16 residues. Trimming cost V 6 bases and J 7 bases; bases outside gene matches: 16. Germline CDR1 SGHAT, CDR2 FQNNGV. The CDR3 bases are TGTGCCAGCAGATCGAACCGGGACAGAGCCACTCATACGCAGTATTTT. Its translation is CASRSNRDRATHTQYF.